This record covers a single T cell receptor beta chain. One entry per CDR3 protein, called by TCRdb with MiXCR from the RACE reads. The table shows some 94,000 distinct CDR3 sequences, with around an eighth occurring only once. Stated time point: patch test 1, 2 weeks after DPC sensitization. The treatment is: therapeutic diphenylcyclopropenone sensitization with weekly scalp DPC. These data originate in a study of human T cells and chemical hapten exposure. This specimen was whole blood, taken in connection with sensitization to the hapten diphenylcyclopropenone (DPC). This TCR derives from a woman between 40 and 55 years old with alopecia areata. Some clones in this sample may be carry-over from other donors' samples.

CDR3 sequence reads: CASSEQGGSGANVLTF. The CDR3 DNA sequence: TGTGCCAGCAGTGAACAGGGTGGCTCTGGGGCCAACGTCCTGACTTTC. The rearrangement links TRBV2 to TRBJ2-6; tentatively, D is TRBD1 (5 bases). The CDR3 has 16 amino acids. Germline values: CDR1 SNHLY, CDR2 FYNNEI. Trimming took 2 bases from V and 0 from J, leaving 8 bases between them.